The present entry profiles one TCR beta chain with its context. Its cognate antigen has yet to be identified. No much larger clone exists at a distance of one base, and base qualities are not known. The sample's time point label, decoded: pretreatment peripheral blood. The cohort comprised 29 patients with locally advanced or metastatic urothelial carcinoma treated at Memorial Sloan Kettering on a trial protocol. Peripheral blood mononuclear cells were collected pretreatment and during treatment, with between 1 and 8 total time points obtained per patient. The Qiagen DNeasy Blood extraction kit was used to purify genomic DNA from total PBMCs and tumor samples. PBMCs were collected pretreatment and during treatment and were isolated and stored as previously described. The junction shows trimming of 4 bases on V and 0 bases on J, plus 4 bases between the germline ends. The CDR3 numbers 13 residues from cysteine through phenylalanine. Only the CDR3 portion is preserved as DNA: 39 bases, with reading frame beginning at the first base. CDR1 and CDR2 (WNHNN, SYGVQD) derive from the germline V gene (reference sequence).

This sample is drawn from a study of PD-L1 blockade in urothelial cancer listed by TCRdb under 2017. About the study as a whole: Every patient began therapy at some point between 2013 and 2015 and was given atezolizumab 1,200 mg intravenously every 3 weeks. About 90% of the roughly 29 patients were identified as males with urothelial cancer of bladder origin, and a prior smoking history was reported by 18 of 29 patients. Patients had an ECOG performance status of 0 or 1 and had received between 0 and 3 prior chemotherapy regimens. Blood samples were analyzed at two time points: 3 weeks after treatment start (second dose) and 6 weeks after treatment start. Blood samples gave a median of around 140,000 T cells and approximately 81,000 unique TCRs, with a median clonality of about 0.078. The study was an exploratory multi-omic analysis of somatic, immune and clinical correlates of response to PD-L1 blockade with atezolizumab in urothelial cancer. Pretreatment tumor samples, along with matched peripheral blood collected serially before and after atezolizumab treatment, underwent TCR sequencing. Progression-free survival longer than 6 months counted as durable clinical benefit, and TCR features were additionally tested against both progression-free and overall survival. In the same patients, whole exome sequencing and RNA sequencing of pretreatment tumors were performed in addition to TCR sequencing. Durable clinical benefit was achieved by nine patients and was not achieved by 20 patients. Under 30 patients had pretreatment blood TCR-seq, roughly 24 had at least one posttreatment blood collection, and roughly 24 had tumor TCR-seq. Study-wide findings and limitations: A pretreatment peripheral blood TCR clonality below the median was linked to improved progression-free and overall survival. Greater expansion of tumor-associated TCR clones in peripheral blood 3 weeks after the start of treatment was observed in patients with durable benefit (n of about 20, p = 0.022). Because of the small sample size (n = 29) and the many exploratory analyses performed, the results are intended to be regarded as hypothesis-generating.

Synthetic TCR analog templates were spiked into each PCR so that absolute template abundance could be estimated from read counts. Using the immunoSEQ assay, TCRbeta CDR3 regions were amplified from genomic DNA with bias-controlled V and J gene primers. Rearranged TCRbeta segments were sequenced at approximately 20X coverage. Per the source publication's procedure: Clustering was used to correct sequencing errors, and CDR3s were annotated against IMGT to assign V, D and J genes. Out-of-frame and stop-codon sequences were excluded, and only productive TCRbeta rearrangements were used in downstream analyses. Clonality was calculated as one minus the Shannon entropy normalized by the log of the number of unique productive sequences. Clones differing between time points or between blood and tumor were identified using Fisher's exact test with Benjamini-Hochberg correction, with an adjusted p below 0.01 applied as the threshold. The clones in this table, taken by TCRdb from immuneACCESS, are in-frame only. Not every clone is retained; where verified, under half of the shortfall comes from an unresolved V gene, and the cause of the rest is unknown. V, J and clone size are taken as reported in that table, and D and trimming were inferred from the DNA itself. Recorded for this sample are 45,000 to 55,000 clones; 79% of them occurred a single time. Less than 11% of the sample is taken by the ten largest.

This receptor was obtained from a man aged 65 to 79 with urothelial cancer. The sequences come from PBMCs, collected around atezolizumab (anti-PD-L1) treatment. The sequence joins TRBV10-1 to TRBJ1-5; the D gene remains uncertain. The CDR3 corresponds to CASSVSSNQPQHF. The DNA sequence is TGCGCCAGCAGTGTGAGTAGCAATCAGCCCCAGCATTTT.